This section outlines one TCR beta chain sequence together with its context. CDR1 and CDR2 (germline): MNHNY, SVGAGI (reference sequence). Deletions cut 2 bases from V and 7 bases from J, with 8 bases between. The CDR3 runs 12 residues. Generated by immunoSEQ multiplex PCR, the TCRdb table keeps only in-frame clones and is missing some. The sample lists 150,000 to 200,000 clones, 85% to 90% seen once, with under 6.5% in the top ten. The data stem from a study of T cell responses to AZD1222 COVID-19 vaccine. Whole-study context: Pooling of second doses given at about 4 or about 12 weeks was done.

The TCR comes from an adult in good health. Here the sequenced sample was peripheral blood, taken on day 0 of AZD1222 vaccination. V is TRBV6-6 and J is TRBJ1-1, with D possibly being TRBD1 (5 bases). CDR3 sequence: CASSYEGREAFF. The CDR3, as DNA: TGTGCCAGCAGTTACGAGGGGCGTGAAGCTTTCTTT.